The rows below give T cell receptor beta chains drawn from one sample of a study of identical twins. TCRdb re-analysed the 5' RACE reads in MiXCR, keeping a single row per CDR3 protein. The sample shows roughly 470,000 distinct CDR3 sequences, roughly an eighth of them seen only once. This sample also belongs to another study, concerning yellow fever vaccine responses in identical twins.

Source material: CD4+ T cells sorted from blood. The receptors shown here come from a woman aged 18 to 35 in good health. Each CDR3 is given with its conserved first and last residue.

j_call | v_call | cdr3_aa
TRBJ2-5 | TRBV12-3/TRBV12-4 | CASSSAFETQYF
TRBJ2-1 | TRBV20-1 | CSAYSTSGRANEQFF
TRBJ2-3 | TRBV10-3 | CAISERGTSSHTQYF
TRBJ2-3 | TRBV7-7 | CASSRGLAEADTQYF
TRBJ2-1 | TRBV9 | CASSTTTSGVYNEQFF
TRBJ2-2 | TRBV5-5 | CASSPIRDRATGELFF
TRBJ2-5 | TRBV29-1 | CSVAPSAQYF
TRBJ2-3 | TRBV20-1 | CSAPGTGGADTQYF
TRBJ2-7 | TRBV12-3/TRBV12-4 | CASSITSGRYEQYF
TRBJ2-1 | TRBV20-1 | CSATFWAGGPDEQFF
TRBJ2-1 | TRBV6-1 | CASSEKKGGLRYNEQFF
TRBJ2-2 | TRBV27 | CASRRRTGSGLNTGELFF
TRBJ2-1 | TRBV7-9 | CASSLRTSGGADEQFF
TRBJ2-7 | TRBV4-3 | CASRTPSGPYEQYF
TRBJ2-6 | TRBV7-9 | CASSLEGFSGANVLTF
TRBJ1-5 | TRBV5-1 | CASSLYGSSNQPQHF
TRBJ2-2 | TRBV11-2 | CASSRGQHTGELFF
TRBJ2-5 | TRBV6-2/TRBV6-3 | CASSYRQGRETQYF
TRBJ2-3 | TRBV12-5 | CASGLVRGLSTDTQYF
TRBJ2-3 | TRBV20-1 | CSAIPDPGSNTQYF
TRBJ2-1 | TRBV10-3 | CAISEGSDPYNEQFF
TRBJ1-1 | TRBV29-1 | CSVEGPGRTEAFF
TRBJ2-4 | TRBV28 | CASSLGYRNIQYF
TRBJ2-5 | TRBV2 | CASTREFQETQYF
TRBJ2-3 | TRBV5-8 | CASSWGSGGTDTQYF
TRBJ2-4 | TRBV20-1 | CSASGRQGLAKNIQYF
TRBJ2-1 | TRBV4-1 | CASSQVWVNEQFF
TRBJ2-7 | TRBV6-2/TRBV6-3 | CASSHKNLAGEYEQYF
TRBJ2-3 | TRBV20-1 | CSVPRDSPDTQYF
TRBJ2-6 | TRBV4-3 | CASSQDQGAGANVLTF
TRBJ2-1 | TRBV20-1 | CSASYPGKYNEQFF
TRBJ2-5 | TRBV5-1 | CASSIGRGQETQYF
TRBJ2-7 | TRBV11-2 | CASSDWIGENTYEQYF
TRBJ1-1 | TRBV5-6 | CASSLFGPNTEAFF
TRBJ1-6 | TRBV6-5 | CASSYSGTSNSPLHF
TRBJ2-6 | TRBV20-1 | CSASGGAKPGANVLTF
TRBJ2-1 | TRBV30 | CAWRRSSYNEQFF
TRBJ2-1 | TRBV5-1 | CATSPSRDIEQISYNEQFF
TRBJ2-1 | TRBV10-3 | CAARDASNEQFF
TRBJ1-1 | TRBV25-1 | CASSDGGGRGTEAFF
TRBJ2-3 | TRBV5-1 | CASTISRGTDTQYF
TRBJ1-5 | TRBV7-2 | CASSTGDPNQPQHF
TRBJ2-7 | TRBV12-3/TRBV12-4 | CASSPSGVSSYEQYF
TRBJ2-1 | TRBV7-9 | CASSYDRGSYNEQFF
TRBJ1-5 | TRBV18 | CASSPLGTLNQPQHF
TRBJ2-7 | TRBV7-6 | CASSFGGATSYEQYF
TRBJ2-5 | TRBV20-1 | CSADRAIETQYF
TRBJ2-7 | TRBV4-2 | CASSQALGQGYEQYF
TRBJ1-1 | TRBV6-1 | CASIPTATLGTEAFF
TRBJ2-3 | TRBV9 | CASNNEVPTDTQYF
TRBJ1-2 | TRBV29-1 | CSVVAGDGYTF
TRBJ2-1 | TRBV5-1 | CASSLAEGNRYNEQFF